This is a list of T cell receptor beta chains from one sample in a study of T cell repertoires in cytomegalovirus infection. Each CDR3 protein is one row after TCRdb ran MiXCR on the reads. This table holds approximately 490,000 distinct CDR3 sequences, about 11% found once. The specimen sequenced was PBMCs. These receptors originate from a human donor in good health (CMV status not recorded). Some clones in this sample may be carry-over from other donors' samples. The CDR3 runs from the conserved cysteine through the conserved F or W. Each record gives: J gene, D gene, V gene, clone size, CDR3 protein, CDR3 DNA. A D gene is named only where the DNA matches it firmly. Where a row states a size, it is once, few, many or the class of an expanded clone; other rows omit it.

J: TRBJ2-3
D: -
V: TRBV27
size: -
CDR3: CASRQGTTIDTQYF
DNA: TGTGCCAGCAGACAAGGGACCACGATAGATACGCAGTATTTT

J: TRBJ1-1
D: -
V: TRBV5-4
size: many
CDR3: CASSPRGGGPTEAFF
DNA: TGTGCCAGCAGCCCCAGGGGAGGGGGACCCACTGAAGCTTTCTTT

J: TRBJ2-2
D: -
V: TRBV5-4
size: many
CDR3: CASSPGPESTGELFF
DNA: TGTGCCAGCAGCCCGGGACCGGAAAGCACCGGGGAGCTGTTTTTT

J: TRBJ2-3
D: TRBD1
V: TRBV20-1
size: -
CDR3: CSASGQGAITDTQYF
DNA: TGCAGTGCTAGTGGGCAGGGGGCCATCACAGATACGCAGTATTTT

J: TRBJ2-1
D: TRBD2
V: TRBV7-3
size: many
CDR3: CASSPSSGGSYNEQFF
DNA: TGTGCCAGCAGCCCCTCTAGCGGGGGGTCTTACAATGAGCAGTTCTTC

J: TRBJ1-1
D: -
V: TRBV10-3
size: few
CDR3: CAIVGLPNTEAFF
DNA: TGTGCCATCGTGGGGTTACCGAACACTGAAGCTTTCTTT

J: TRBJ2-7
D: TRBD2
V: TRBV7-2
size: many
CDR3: CASSFDAGTSGYEQYF
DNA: TGTGCCAGCAGCTTCGACGCCGGGACTAGCGGGTACGAGCAGTACTTC

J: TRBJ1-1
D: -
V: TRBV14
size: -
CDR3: CASSQELPGNTEAFF
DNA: TGTGCCAGCAGCCAAGAGCTTCCGGGGAACACTGAAGCTTTCTTT

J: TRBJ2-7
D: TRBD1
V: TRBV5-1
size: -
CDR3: CASRKEGQGAEQYF
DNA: TGCGCCAGCAGAAAAGAGGGACAGGGGGCCGAGCAGTACTTC

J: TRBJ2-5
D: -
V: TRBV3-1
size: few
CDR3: CASMVSGRIETQYF
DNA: TGTGCCAGCATGGTCAGCGGGCGGATAGAGACCCAGTACTTC

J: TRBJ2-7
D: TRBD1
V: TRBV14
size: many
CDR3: CASSQGDSLLYEQYF
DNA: TGTGCCAGCAGCCAAGGGGACAGCCTACTCTACGAGCAGTACTTC

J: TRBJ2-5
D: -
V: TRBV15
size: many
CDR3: CATSRDLAGIRETQYF
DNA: TGTGCCACCAGCAGAGATTTGGCAGGGATTCGAGAGACCCAGTACTTC

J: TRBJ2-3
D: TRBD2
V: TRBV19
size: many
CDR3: CAGRGTSGLGDSDTQYF
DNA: TGTGCCGGCCGAGGGACTAGCGGTCTAGGGGACTCAGATACGCAGTATTTT

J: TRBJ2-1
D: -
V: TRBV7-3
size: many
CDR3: CASSLVTGEQFF
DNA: TGTGCCAGCAGCTTAGTAACAGGCGAGCAGTTCTTC

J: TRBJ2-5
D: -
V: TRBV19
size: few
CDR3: CASSLPGRVGQETQYF
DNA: TGTGCCAGTAGTTTGCCCGGACGGGTAGGGCAAGAGACCCAGTACTTC

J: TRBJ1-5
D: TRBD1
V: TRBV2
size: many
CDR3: CASSQLRGTGGMNQPQHF
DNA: TGTGCCAGCAGCCAACTTAGGGGTACAGGGGGGATGAATCAGCCCCAGCATTTT

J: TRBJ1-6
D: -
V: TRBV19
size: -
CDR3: CASGNSPLHF
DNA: TGTGCCAGTGGAAATTCACCCCTCCACTTT

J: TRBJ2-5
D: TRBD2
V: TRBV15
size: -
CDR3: CATTFGGVQETQYF
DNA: TGTGCCACCACCTTTGGGGGGGTACAAGAGACCCAGTACTTC

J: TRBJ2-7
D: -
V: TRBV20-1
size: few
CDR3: CSARGAIEYF
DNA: TGCAGTGCTAGAGGAGCGATAGAGTACTTC

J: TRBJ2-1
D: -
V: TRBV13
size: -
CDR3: CASSPLTGVEYNEQFF
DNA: TGTGCCAGCAGCCCCCTAACGGGAGTGGAGTACAATGAGCAGTTCTTC

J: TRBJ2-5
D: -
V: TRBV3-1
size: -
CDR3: CATGLAGETQYF
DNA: TGTGCCACGGGGCTAGCCGGGGAGACCCAGTACTTC

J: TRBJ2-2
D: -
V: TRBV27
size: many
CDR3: CASSPFGGGLNTGELFF
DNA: TGTGCCAGCAGTCCCTTTGGCGGGGGCCTTAACACCGGGGAGCTGTTTTTT

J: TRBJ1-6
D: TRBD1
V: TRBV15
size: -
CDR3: CATSSRTGGIRYNSPLHF
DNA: TGTGCCACCAGCTCCCGGACAGGGGGAATTCGCTATAATTCACCCCTCCACTTT

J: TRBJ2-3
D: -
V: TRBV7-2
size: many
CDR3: CASSPWLGTDTQYF
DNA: TGTGCCAGCAGCCCTTGGCTCGGCACAGATACGCAGTATTTT

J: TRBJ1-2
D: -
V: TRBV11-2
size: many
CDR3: CASSPGHDRYYGYTF
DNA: TGTGCCAGCAGCCCGGGACACGACAGATACTATGGCTACACCTTC

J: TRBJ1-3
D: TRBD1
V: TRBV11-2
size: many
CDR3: CASSLTGTGENTIYF
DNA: TGTGCCAGCAGCCTAACCGGGACAGGGGAAAACACCATATATTTT

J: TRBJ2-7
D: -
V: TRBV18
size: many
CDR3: CASSPGKPYLYEQYF
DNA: TGTGCCAGCTCACCAGGAAAACCCTATTTATACGAGCAGTACTTC

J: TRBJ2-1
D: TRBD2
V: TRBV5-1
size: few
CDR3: CASSSGLAGPSYNEQFF
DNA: TGCGCCAGCAGCTCGGGACTAGCGGGACCTTCCTACAATGAGCAGTTCTTC

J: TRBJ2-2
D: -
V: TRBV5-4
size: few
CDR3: CASSYDTTGELFF
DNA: TGTGCCAGCAGCTATGACACCACCGGGGAGCTGTTTTTT

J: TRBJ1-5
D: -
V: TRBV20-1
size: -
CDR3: CSARDTGLDQPQHF
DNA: TGCAGTGCTAGGGACACGGGGTTGGATCAGCCCCAGCATTTT

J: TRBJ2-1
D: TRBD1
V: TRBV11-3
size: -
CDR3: CASSEGQRAYNEQFF
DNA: TGTGCCAGCAGCGAGGGACAGAGGGCCTACAATGAGCAGTTCTTC

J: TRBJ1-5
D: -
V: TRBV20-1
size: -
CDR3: CSASYFRDYSNQPQHF
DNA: TGCAGTGCTAGTTACTTCAGGGACTATAGCAATCAGCCCCAGCATTTT

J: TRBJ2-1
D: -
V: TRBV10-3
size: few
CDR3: CAISESRGAIYNEQFF
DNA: TGTGCCATCAGTGAGTCGAGGGGGGCTATCTACAATGAGCAGTTCTTC

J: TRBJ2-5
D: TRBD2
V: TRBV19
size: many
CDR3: CASSMGTSGYQETQYF
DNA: TGTGCCAGTAGTATGGGGACTAGCGGGTACCAAGAGACCCAGTACTTC

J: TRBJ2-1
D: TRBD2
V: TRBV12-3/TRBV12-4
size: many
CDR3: CATAGGGAWTNEQFF
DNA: TGTGCCACCGCGGGGGGAGGGGCATGGACGAATGAGCAGTTCTTC

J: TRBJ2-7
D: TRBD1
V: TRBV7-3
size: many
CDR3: CASSLNTGGDYWEQYF
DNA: TGTGCCAGCAGCTTAAATACAGGGGGCGACTACTGGGAGCAGTACTTC

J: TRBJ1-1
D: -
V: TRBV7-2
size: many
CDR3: CASSLDTEAFF
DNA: TGTGCCAGCAGCTTAGACACTGAAGCTTTCTTT